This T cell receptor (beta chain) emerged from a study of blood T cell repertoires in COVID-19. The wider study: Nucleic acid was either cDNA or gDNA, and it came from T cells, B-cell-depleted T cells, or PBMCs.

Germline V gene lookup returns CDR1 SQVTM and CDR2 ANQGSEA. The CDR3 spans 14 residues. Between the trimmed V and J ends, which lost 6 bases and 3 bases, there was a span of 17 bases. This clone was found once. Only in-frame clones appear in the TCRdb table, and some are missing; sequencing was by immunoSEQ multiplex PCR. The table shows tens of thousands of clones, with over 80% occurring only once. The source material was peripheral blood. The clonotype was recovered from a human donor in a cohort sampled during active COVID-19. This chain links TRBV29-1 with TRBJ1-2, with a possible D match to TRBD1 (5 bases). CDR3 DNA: TGCAGCGTCCACGGGGGTGAGGGTGACTATGGCTACACCTTC. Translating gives CSVHGGEGDYGYTF.